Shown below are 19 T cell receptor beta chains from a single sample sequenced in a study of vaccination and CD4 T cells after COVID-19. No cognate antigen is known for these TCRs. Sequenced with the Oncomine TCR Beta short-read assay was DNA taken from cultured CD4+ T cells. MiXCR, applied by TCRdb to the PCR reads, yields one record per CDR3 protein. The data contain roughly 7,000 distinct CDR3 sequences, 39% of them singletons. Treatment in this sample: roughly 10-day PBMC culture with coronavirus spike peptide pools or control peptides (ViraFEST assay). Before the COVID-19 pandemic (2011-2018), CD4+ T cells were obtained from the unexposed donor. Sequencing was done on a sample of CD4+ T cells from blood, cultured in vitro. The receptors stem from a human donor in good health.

This CDR3 reads CSAAGRGGPTYEQYF. The CDR3 DNA is TGCAGCGCCGCCGGTAGAGGGGGTCCAACCTACGAGCAGTACTTC. The chain has TRBV29-1 and TRBJ2-7, with a possible D match to TRBD1 (6 bases). V shed 7 bases and J shed 2 bases, with 21 bases lying between them. The germline V gene has CDR1 SQVTM and CDR2 ANQGSEA. This CDR3 contains 15 residues.

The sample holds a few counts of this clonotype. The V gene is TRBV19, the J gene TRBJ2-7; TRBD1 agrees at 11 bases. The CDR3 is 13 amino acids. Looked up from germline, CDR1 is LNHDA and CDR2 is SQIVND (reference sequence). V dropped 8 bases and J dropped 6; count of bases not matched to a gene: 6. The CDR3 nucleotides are TGTGCCAGTCGGGGACAGGGGGGCGGCGAGCAGTACTTC. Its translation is CASRGQGGGEQYF.

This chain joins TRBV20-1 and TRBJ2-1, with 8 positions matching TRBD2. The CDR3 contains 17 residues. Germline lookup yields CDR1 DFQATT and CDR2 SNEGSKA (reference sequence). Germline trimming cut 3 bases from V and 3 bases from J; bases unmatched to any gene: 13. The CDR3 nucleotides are TGCAGTGCTAGGGTGGCGGGGGGTCGTGGTGGCTACAATGAGCAGTTCTTC. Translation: CSARVAGGRGGYNEQFF.

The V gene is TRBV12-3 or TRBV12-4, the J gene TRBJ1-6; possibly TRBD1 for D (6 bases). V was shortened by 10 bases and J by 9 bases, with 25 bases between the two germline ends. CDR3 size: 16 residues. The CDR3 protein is CAIRRGGSGAVSPLHF. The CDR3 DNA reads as TGTGCCATCCGGCGCGGTGGCTCAGGGGCCGTTTCACCCCTCCACTTT.

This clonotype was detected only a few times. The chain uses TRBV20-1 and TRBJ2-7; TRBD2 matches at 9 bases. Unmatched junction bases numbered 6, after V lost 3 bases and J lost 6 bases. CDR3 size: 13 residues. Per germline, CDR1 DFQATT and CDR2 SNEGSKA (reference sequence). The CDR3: CSASGSGGFEQYF. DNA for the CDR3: TGCAGTGCTAGTGGTAGCGGGGGCTTCGAGCAGTACTTC.

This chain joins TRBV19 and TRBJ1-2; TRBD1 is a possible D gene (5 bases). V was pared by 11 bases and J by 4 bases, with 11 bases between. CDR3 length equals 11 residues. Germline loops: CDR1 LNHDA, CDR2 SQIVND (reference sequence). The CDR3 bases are TGTGCCTCCTGGGGGGGCTATGGCTACACCTTC. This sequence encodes CASWGGYGYTF.

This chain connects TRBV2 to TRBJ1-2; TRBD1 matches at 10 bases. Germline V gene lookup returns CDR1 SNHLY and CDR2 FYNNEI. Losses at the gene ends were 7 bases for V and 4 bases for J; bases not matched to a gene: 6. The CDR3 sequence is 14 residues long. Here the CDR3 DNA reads TGTGCCAGCACCCCGGGACAGGGGACCTATGGCTACACCTTC. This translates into CASTPGQGTYGYTF.

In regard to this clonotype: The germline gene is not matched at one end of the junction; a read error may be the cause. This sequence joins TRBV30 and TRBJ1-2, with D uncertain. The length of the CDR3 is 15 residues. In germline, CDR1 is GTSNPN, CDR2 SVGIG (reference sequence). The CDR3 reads CAWSMYSGQDMPVLF. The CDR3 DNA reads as TGTGCCTGGAGTATGTACTCCGGCCAAGACATGCCCGTGCTATTC.

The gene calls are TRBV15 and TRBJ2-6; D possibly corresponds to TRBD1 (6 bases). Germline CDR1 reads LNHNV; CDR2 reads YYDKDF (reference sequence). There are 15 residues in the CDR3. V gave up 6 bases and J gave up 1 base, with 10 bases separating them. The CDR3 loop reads CATRIGGSGANVLTF. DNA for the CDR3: TGTGCCACCAGAATAGGGGGATCTGGGGCCAACGTCCTGACTTTC.

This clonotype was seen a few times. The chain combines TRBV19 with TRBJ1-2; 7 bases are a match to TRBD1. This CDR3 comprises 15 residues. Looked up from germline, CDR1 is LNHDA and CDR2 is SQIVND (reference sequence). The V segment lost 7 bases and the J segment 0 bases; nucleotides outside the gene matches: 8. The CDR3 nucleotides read TGTGCCAGTAACCCCGGGACAGAAGCTAACTATGGCTACACCTTC. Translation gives CASNPGTEANYGYTF.

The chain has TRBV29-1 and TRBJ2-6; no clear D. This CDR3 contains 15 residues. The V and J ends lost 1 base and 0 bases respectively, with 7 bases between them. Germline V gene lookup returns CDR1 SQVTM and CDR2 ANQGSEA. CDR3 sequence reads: CSVEVPNSGANVLTF. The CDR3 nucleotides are TGCAGCGTTGAAGTCCCGAACTCTGGGGCCAACGTCCTGACTTTC. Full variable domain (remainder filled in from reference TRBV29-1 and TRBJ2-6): SAVISQKPSRDICQRGTSLTIQCQVDSQVTMMFWYRQQPGQSLTLIATANQGSEATYESGFVIDKFPISRPNLTFSTLTVSNMSPEDSSIYLCSVEVPNSGANVLTFGAGSRLTVL.

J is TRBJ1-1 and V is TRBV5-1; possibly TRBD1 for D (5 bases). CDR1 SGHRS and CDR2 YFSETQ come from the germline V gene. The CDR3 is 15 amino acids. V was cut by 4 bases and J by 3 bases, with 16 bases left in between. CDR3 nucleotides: TGCGCCAGCAGCCCCATAACATTGGGGGACACTGAAGCTTTCTTT. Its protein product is CASSPITLGDTEAFF.

In nucleotides, the CDR3 is TGTGCCAGCTCACCGTCCGGGACAGGGAACTACGAGCAGTACTTC. Its protein product is CASSPSGTGNYEQYF. The chain uses TRBV18 and TRBJ2-7; TRBD1 matches 9 bases. CDR3 length: 15 residues. Germline CDR1 reads KGHSH; CDR2 reads LQKENI. V shed 3 bases and J 3 bases; nucleotides not matched to a gene: 6. Looking up the rest from reference TRBV18 and TRBJ2-7 gives the full variable domain: NAGVMQNPRHLVRRRGQEARLRCSPMKGHSHVYWYRQLPEEGLKFMVYLQKENIIDESGMPKERFSAEFPKEGPSILRIQQVVRGDSAAYFCASSPSGTGNYEQYFGPGTRLTVT.

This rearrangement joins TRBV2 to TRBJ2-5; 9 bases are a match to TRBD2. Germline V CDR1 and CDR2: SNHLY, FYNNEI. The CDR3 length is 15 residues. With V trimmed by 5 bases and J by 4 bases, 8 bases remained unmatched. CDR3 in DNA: TGTGCCAGCAGTTCACCGGCTAGCGGGGTAGAGACCCAGTACTTC. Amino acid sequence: CASSSPASGVETQYF.

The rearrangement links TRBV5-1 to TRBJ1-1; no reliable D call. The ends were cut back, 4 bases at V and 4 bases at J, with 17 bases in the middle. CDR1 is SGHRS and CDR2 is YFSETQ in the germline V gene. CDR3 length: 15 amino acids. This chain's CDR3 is CASSDTVGAGTEAFF. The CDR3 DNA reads TGCGCCAGCAGCGATACAGTGGGCGCGGGCACTGAAGCTTTCTTT.

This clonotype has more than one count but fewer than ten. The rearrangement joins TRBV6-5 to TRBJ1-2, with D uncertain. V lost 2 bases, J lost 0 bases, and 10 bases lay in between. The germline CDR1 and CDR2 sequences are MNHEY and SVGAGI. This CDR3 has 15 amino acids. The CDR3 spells CASSYQADANYGYTF. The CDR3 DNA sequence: TGTGCCAGCAGTTACCAGGCGGATGCTAACTATGGCTACACCTTC.

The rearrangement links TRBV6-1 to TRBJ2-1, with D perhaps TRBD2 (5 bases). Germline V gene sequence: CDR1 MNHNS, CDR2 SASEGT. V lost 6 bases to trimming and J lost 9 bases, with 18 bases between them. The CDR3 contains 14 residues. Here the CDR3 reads CASSQSLGAVEQFF. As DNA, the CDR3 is TGTGCCAGCAGCCAATCATTGGGAGCGGTTGAGCAGTTCTTC.

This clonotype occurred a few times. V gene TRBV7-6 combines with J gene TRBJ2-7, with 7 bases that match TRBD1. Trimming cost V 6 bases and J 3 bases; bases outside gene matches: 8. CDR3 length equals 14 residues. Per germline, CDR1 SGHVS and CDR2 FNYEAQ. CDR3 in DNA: TGTGCCAGCAGTTCTCTACAGGGGTACTACGAGCAGTACTTC. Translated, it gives CASSSLQGYYEQYF.

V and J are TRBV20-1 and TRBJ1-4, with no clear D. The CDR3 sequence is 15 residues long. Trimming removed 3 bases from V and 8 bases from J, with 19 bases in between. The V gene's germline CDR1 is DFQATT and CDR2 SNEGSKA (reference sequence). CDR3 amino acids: CSASKPRTANEKLFF. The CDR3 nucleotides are TGCAGTGCTAGTAAACCACGGACTGCAAACGAAAAACTGTTTTTT.